Below, 19 T cell receptor beta chains from the same sample are listed, as sequenced in a study of shared clonotypes between healthy human individuals. Libraries were prepared by immunoSEQ multiplex PCR; TCRdb keeps only in-frame clonotypes and omits some of them. The sample records some 490,000 clones, about 84% being singletons. Sequencing was carried out using PBMCs. Receptors originate from a middle-aged woman in good health. Some clones in this sample may be carry-over from other donors' samples.

This clone showed up just a few times. The chain carries TRBV6-1 and TRBJ2-6; D gene uncertain. V lost 6 bases and J 4 bases, leaving 13 bases between the germline ends. The germline V gene encodes CDR1 MNHNS and CDR2 SASEGT. The CDR3 totals 15 residues. In DNA form, the CDR3 reads TGTGCCAGCAGGGGCGGAGCAGAGGGGGCCAACGTCCTGACTTTC. The encoded protein is CASRGGAEGANVLTF.

V gene TRBV2 combines with J gene TRBJ2-1, with 7 bases aligning to TRBD2. Germline V gene data show CDR1 as SNHLY and CDR2 as FYNNEI. V shed 3 bases, J shed 9 bases, and the junction held 2 bases outside the gene matches. CDR3 length: 12 amino acids. The CDR3 DNA follows: TGTGCCAGCAGTGATAGGGAGGGTGAGCAGTTCTTC. Translating it yields CASSDREGEQFF.

With regard to this clone: The conserved phenylalanine or tryptophan is not found at the CDR3 terminus, so this likely reflects a read error. The chain recombines TRBV30 with TRBJ1-1; TRBD1 agrees at 7 bases. The germline V gene encodes CDR1 GTSNPN and CDR2 SVGIG (reference sequence). Trimming took 6 bases from V and 9 from J; bases not matched to a gene: 13. This CDR3 is 13 amino acids long. CDR3 DNA sequence: TGTGCCTGTGACGGACTCAGGGGGTTTAAAGCTTTCCTT. This gives the protein CACDGLRGFKAFL.

The chain is built from TRBV5-1 and TRBJ2-2, with D possibly being TRBD2 (6 bases). Germline CDR1 reads SGHRS; CDR2 reads YFSETQ. This CDR3 comprises 12 residues. V was clipped by 3 bases and J by 6 bases, with 6 bases between them. The CDR3 region has the DNA TGCGCCAGCAGCTGGGGGGCCGGGGAGCTGTTTTTT. Translating gives CASSWGAGELFF.

This clone was observed once. The chain has TRBV28 and TRBJ1-5, with 10 bases that match TRBD1. V dropped 6 bases and J dropped 7; count of bases not matched to a gene: 6. Germline CDR1 reads MDHEN; CDR2 reads SYDVKM. The length of the CDR3 is 14 residues. The CDR3 reads CASRTGGEWQPQHF. CDR3 nucleotide sequence: TGTGCCAGCAGGACAGGGGGCGAGTGGCAGCCCCAGCATTTT.

The chain couples TRBV10-2 to TRBJ1-5; no clear D gene. The V end was cut by 7 bases, the J end by 7 bases, with 17 bases between. This CDR3 has 14 residues. The germline CDR1 and CDR2 sequences are WSHSY and SAAADI. The DNA of the CDR3 is TGCGCCAGCACCGAAGGGCCGGTTCGGCAGCCCCAGCATTTT. As protein: CASTEGPVRQPQHF.

The chain recombines TRBV4-2 with TRBJ2-1, with 12 bases that match TRBD2. This CDR3 spans 17 amino acids. The J segment lost 5 bases and the V segment lost 6 bases, leaving 11 bases of the junction unmatched. From germline, CDR1 is LGHNA and CDR2 YNFKEQ. In DNA, the CDR3 is TGTGCCAGCAGAAATCTAGCGGGAGGGCCGAAGCACAATGAGCAGTTCTTC. It is translated as CASRNLAGGPKHNEQFF.

The sample holds one count of this clone. The CDR3, as DNA: TGTGCCAGCTCACCCGATCGTGGCGGGGGGGGGCACGAGCAGTACTTC. Translation: CASSPDRGGGGHEQYF. The chain employs TRBV18 and TRBJ2-7, with 9 bases matching TRBD2. In germline, CDR1 is KGHSH, CDR2 LQKENI. The trim removed 3 bases at V and 5 bases at J, leaving 11 bases unmatched. This CDR3 contains 16 residues.

V usage is TRBV6-1 and J usage is TRBJ1-1, with D uncertain. V lost 6 bases, J lost 0 bases, and 11 bases lay in between. There are 14 residues in the CDR3. Looked up from germline, CDR1 is MNHNS and CDR2 is SASEGT. The CDR3 DNA is TGTGCCAGCAGGATCACGACGGTGAACACTGAAGCTTTCTTT. It translates to CASRITTVNTEAFF.

The chain is built from TRBV18 and TRBJ1-2; D is possibly TRBD1 (5 bases). Per the germline V gene, CDR1 is KGHSH and CDR2 is LQKENI. The V end was cut by 3 bases, the J end by 4 bases, with 12 bases between. This CDR3 contains 14 residues. CDR3 DNA sequence: TGTGCCAGCTCACCCGACAGCCTAGCCTATGGCTACACCTTC. It encodes CASSPDSLAYGYTF.

This clone was counted once. A far larger clone lies a single base away; this is likely a read error. The sample holds other DNA sequences that translate to the same CDR3. V is TRBV6-4 and J is TRBJ2-2; D might be TRBD2 (5 bases). Looked up from germline, CDR1 is MRHNA and CDR2 is SNTAGT. The CDR3 is 13 residues long. CDR3 DNA: TGTGCCAGCAGTGCCCTAAACACCGGGGAGCTGTTCTTT. Its protein product is CASSALNTGELFF.

Note on this clone: Only one base separates this from a far larger clonotype, so it likely reflects a read error. Within the sample, other DNA sequences also encode this same CDR3. This chain uses TRBV11-2 with TRBJ2-7; TRBD1 matches 9 bases. The CDR3 extends over 15 amino acids. Germline CDR1 SGHAT, CDR2 FQNNGV. The DNA of the CDR3 is TGTGCTAGCAGCCGCGGACAGGGGATGCCCTACGAGCAGTACTTC. As protein: CASSRGQGMPYEQYF.

This chain connects TRBV5-7 to TRBJ2-3; 11 nucleotides align to TRBD2. TRBV5-7 is an ORF, and what it does is uncertain. This CDR3 region has 18 residues. After removal of 5 bases from V and 2 bases from J, the junction contained 13 bases not matched to a gene. CDR3 DNA sequence: TGTGCCAGCAGTAATGGGACTAGCGGACCGAAGCCCACAGATACGCAGTATTTT. Translation: CASSNGTSGPKPTDTQYF.

The chain is built from TRBV11-2 and TRBJ1-5; D gene ambiguous. The germline CDR1 and CDR2 sequences are SGHAT and FQNNGV. The CDR3 consists of 15 residues. V was shortened by 1 base and J by 5 bases, with 12 bases between the two germline ends. The CDR3 here is CASSLGRAAYQPQHF. DNA for the CDR3: TGTGCCAGCAGCTTAGGTAGGGCGGCTTATCAGCCCCAGCATTTT.

This clone was picked up a small number of times. The V gene is TRBV7-8, the J gene TRBJ2-5; TRBD2 aligns across 8 bases. The DNA end is a closer match to TRBJ2-7, so the J assignment may be wrong. In germline, CDR1 is SGHVS, CDR2 FQNEAQ. CDR3 length equals 14 residues. CDR3 sequence reads: CASSLASSGTEQYF. CDR3 sequence (DNA): TGTGCCAGCAGCTTAGCGAGTAGCGGGACCGAGCAGTACTTC.

A note on this clone: A far larger clone is just one base off, so this is likely a read error. The chain has TRBV4-2 and TRBJ1-2, with D perhaps TRBD1 (5 bases). Per the germline V gene, CDR1 is LGHNA and CDR2 is YNFKEQ. The length of the CDR3 is 17 residues. CDR3 sequence (DNA): TGTGCCGGCAGCCCAGGGTCGGGCAGGGAGTACGGCTATGGCTACACCTTC. Protein: CAGSPGSGREYGYGYTF.

In the case of this clone: A far larger clone is only one base removed, so a read error is likely. The identical CDR3 is also encoded by other nucleotide sequences in the sample. This chain connects TRBV4-1 to TRBJ1-1; D unclear. Trimming pared 1 base from V and 5 bases from J, leaving 14 bases between. This CDR3 region has 15 residues. In germline, CDR1 is MGHRA, CDR2 YSYEKL. The CDR3 loop is CASSQGTLRRTEAFF. CDR3 nucleotide sequence: TGCGCCAGCAGCCAAGGTACACTGCGAAGAACTGAAGCTTTCTTT.

The rearrangement links TRBV4-3 to TRBJ1-2, with TRBD1 identical over 7 bases. Losses at the gene ends were 1 base for V and 3 bases for J; bases not matched to a gene: 14. CDR3 length: 18 residues. Germline-derived CDR1 and CDR2 are LGHNA and YSLEER. CDR3 bases: TGCGCCAGCAGCCAAGCCCCGACAGGGATGGGTCGAGACTATGGCTACACCTTC. Translation gives CASSQAPTGMGRDYGYTF.

The V and J genes are TRBV7-9 and TRBJ2-5, with 9 positions matching TRBD1. Per germline, CDR1 SEHNR and CDR2 FQNEAQ (reference sequence). The CDR3 covers 18 residues. The junction had 12 bases not matched to a gene; V was cut back by 3 bases and J by 1 base. Here the CDR3 reads CASSFFRGQGSIQETQYF. CDR3 DNA: TGTGCCAGCAGCTTCTTTCGGGGACAGGGCTCTATCCAAGAGACCCAGTACTTC.